The T cell receptor beta chain under discussion was sequenced for a study of CD8 T cells in ankylosing spondylitis. A quantitative 5'-RACE method, one with molecular barcodes, was used to make TCR beta libraries. Using its own MiXCR run on the 5' RACE reads, TCRdb lists one record per CDR3 protein. The top ten clones hold about an eighth of a sample with about 360,000 distinct CDR3 sequences, roughly 22% of them seen once. Points from the study as a whole: In ankylosing spondylitis blood, a motif of fewer than 10 highly homologous TCR beta variants appeared characteristic. Previously reported in reactive arthritis synovial fluid and blood were some of the motif variants.

About this clonotype: The antigen remains undetermined.

Trimming pared 5 bases from V and 14 bases from J, leaving 21 bases between. The CDR3 totals 14 residues. Germline V gives CDR1 MDHEN, CDR2 SYDVKM. The chain combines TRBV28 with TRBJ2-2; tentatively, D is TRBD2 (5 bases). Sequenced material: blood, either unsorted or a sorted T cell fraction (not recorded which). This sequence originates from a male donor with ankylosing spondylitis or in good health (not recorded which). CDR3 loop: CASSPRGGWIVLFF. The CDR3 bases are TGTGCCAGCAGTCCCCGGGGTGGCTGGATAGTCCTGTTTTTT. Combining the CDR3 with reference TRBV28 and TRBJ2-2 gives the whole variable domain DVKVTQSSRYLVKRTGEKVFLECVQDMDHENMFWYRQDPGLGLRLIYFSYDVKMKEKGDIPEGYSVSREKKERFSLILESASTNQTSMYLCASSPRGGWIVLFFGEGSRLTVL.